One and the same sample provided the 16 T cell receptor beta chains below, sequenced in a study of CD8 T cells in ankylosing spondylitis. Regarding the study as a whole: Blood of patients with ankylosing spondylitis appeared to be characterized by a TCR beta motif of several highly homologous variants.

Which antigens these TCRs recognize remains unknown. TCRdb fed the 5' RACE reads into MiXCR, producing one record per CDR3 protein. The data hold 700,000 or so distinct CDR3 sequences, with over 15% observed a single time. Sequencing was carried out using blood, either unsorted or a sorted T cell fraction (not recorded which). The receptors shown here come from a male donor with ankylosing spondylitis.

The chain combines TRBV5-1 with TRBJ2-4, with a weak D call TRBD2 (6 bases). Germline loops: CDR1 SGHRS, CDR2 YFSETQ. The CDR3 sequence is 17 residues long. V lost 4 bases and J lost 1, with 18 bases in between. This CDR3 reads CASSPEGTLSAKNIQYF. CDR3 coding DNA: TGCGCCAGCAGCCCGGAGGGGACGCTTTCGGCCAAAAACATTCAGTACTTC.

This clonotype was seen more than once but under ten times. V usage is TRBV4-3 and J usage is TRBJ2-7; 8 bases match TRBD2. The V gene end was trimmed by 0 bases and the J gene end by 0 bases; junction bases not matched to a gene: 4. The CDR3 has 16 amino acids. The germline gives CDR1 LGHNA, CDR2 YSLEER. CDR3 DNA sequence: TGCGCCAGCAGCCAAGATGTTAGCGGGACCTCCTACGAGCAGTACTTC. Its protein product is CASSQDVSGTSYEQYF.

In this sample, this clonotype turned up a few times. The chain is built from TRBV20-1 and TRBJ2-3; D is unresolved. The V gene lost 5 bases and the J gene lost 4 bases, with 13 bases spanning the gap. The CDR3 is 13 residues long. CDR1 and CDR2 from the germline V gene are DFQATT and SNEGSKA (reference sequence). The CDR3 sequence: CSAESSRADTQYF. The CDR3 DNA reads as TGCAGTGCTGAATCCTCTCGGGCAGATACGCAGTATTTT.

In this sample, this clonotype turned up many times. This rearrangement joins TRBV12-3 or TRBV12-4 to TRBJ2-2; weak D call: TRBD1 (8 bases). This CDR3 is built from 16 residues. V lost 6 bases, J lost 6 bases, and 20 bases lay in between. CDR3 sequence (DNA): TGTGCCAGCAGCCCCGGGGGGACAGGAAGGGCCGGGGAGCTGTTTTTT. It codes for CASSPGGTGRAGELFF.

In this sample, this clonotype turned up many times. The chain combines TRBV28 with TRBJ2-3; 8 nucleotides line up with TRBD1. The junction had 5 bases not matched to a gene; V was cut back by 6 bases and J by 9 bases. CDR1 and CDR2 from the germline V gene are MDHEN and SYDVKM. The CDR3 has 12 residues. DNA for the CDR3: TGTGCCAGCAGACGGACAGGGACCACGCAGTATTTT. This translates into CASRRTGTTQYF.

This clonotype was seen many times. The genes are TRBV12-3 or TRBV12-4 and TRBJ2-3; 9 bases are a match to TRBD2. The length of the CDR3 is 16 residues. V shed 8 bases, J shed 0 bases, and the junction held 9 bases outside the gene matches. The CDR3 DNA sequence: TGTGCCAGCGGAGACTTAGCGGGGGATAGCACAGATACGCAGTATTTT. This gives the protein CASGDLAGDSTDTQYF.

The J gene is TRBJ2-1, the V gene TRBV20-1; TRBD2 aligns across 11 bases. V dropped 1 base and J dropped 2; count of bases not matched to a gene: 4. The CDR3 has 16 amino acids. Germline values: CDR1 DFQATT, CDR2 SNEGSKA (reference sequence). The chain's CDR3 is CSARVSSGGTYNEQFF. DNA for the CDR3: TGCAGTGCTAGAGTCTCTAGCGGGGGGACCTACAATGAGCAGTTCTTC.

The sample holds a few counts of this clonotype. The gene calls are TRBV7-9 and TRBJ2-7, with D perhaps assigned TRBD1 or TRBD2 (5 bases each). Trimming left V 2 bases short and J 5 bases short, with 19 bases between. CDR3 length: 16 amino acids. Germline CDR1 is SEHNR and CDR2 is FQNEAQ (reference sequence). The CDR3 coding sequence is TGTGCCAGCAGCTTAATAAGGTCGGCAGGGAGCCACGAGCAGTACTTC. Translation: CASSLIRSAGSHEQYF.

This clonotype was recorded many times. DNA of the CDR3: TGCAGCGTTGAAGTGGGGCTAGCGGGAATCTCCTACGAGCAGTACTTC. It encodes CSVEVGLAGISYEQYF. This chain joins TRBV29-1 and TRBJ2-7; 9 positions agree with TRBD2. V lost 1 base and J lost 0; bases outside the gene matches: 7. The germline CDR1 and CDR2 sequences are SQVTM and ANQGSEA. The CDR3 covers 16 residues.

V gene TRBV20-1 combines with J gene TRBJ2-3, with TRBD2 identical over 7 bases. Per the germline V gene, CDR1 is DFQATT and CDR2 is SNEGSKA (reference sequence). The CDR3 is 14 residues long. V trimming: 6 bases; J trimming: 0 bases; junction bases outside the gene matches: 6. This CDR3 is CSAPSGASTDTQYF. The CDR3 region has the DNA TGCAGTGCCCCAAGCGGGGCAAGCACAGATACGCAGTATTTT.

This clonotype was counted only a few times. The chain uses TRBV12-3 or TRBV12-4 and TRBJ1-4; D gene ambiguous. The CDR3 spans 16 residues. Trimming took off 6 bases at V and 0 bases at J, with 14 bases between the two ends. This CDR3 reads CASRPGWSATNEKLFF. CDR3 in DNA: TGTGCCAGCAGACCTGGGTGGAGTGCAACTAATGAAAAACTGTTTTTT.

The chain joins TRBV4-1 to TRBJ1-1; possible D gene TRBD1, 6 bases. V shed 0 bases and J shed 4 bases, with 18 bases lying between them. This CDR3 is 17 amino acids long. The V gene's germline CDR1 is MGHRA and CDR2 YSYEKL. The CDR3 DNA is TGCGCCAGCAGCCAAGAGGGCCTGACAGGCTTCGCCACTGAAGCTTTCTTT. Its translation: CASSQEGLTGFATEAFF.

The CDR3 DNA is TGTGCCACCAGCGTAGGGACAGGTCTCACAGATACGCAGTATTTT. Protein product: CATSVGTGLTDTQYF. V is TRBV15 and J is TRBJ2-3; 8 nucleotides align to TRBD1. Trimming at V came to 5 bases and at J to 2 bases, leaving 6 bases not matched to a gene. The CDR3 runs to 15 residues. Germline V lookup: CDR1 LNHNV, CDR2 YYDKDF (reference sequence).

The chain uses TRBV7-9 and TRBJ2-1; the match to TRBD2 covers 11 bases. The CDR3 contains 17 residues. Germline V gene lookup returns CDR1 SEHNR and CDR2 FQNEAQ (reference sequence). Germline trimming cut 5 bases from V and 4 bases from J; bases unmatched to any gene: 10. This chain's CDR3 is CASSASPSGRSYNEQFF. CDR3 bases: TGTGCCAGCAGCGCTTCCCCTAGCGGGAGGTCGTACAATGAGCAGTTCTTC.

The table lists this clonotype with many counts. The CDR3 DNA reads as TGCAGCGTTGAGAACTTCCAAGAGACCCAGTACTTC. Translated: CSVENFQETQYF. This rearrangement joins TRBV29-1 to TRBJ2-5; the D is unclear. Germline CDR1 is SQVTM and CDR2 is ANQGSEA. Trimming took off 3 bases at V and 1 base at J, with 6 bases between the two ends. This CDR3 region has 12 residues.

This clonotype was counted only a few times. This chain links TRBV29-1 with TRBJ1-1; 7 nucleotides match TRBD1. The germline V gene encodes CDR1 SQVTM and CDR2 ANQGSEA. The CDR3 consists of 13 residues. The CDR3 nucleotides are TGCAGTACGACAGGGCCTGGGAGCACTGAAGCTTTCTTT. Encoded protein: CSTTGPGSTEAFF.